The TCR beta chain described here comes from a study of CXCR3-negative and CXCR3-positive naive CD8 T cells. The libraries of TRB cDNA were constructed through 5' RACE using UMI labels. TCRdb re-called the 5' RACE reads and shows each CDR3 protein once, DNA omitted. This sample contains about 66,000 distinct CDR3 sequences. CDR1 and CDR2 from the germline V gene are SQVTM and ANQGSEA. This CDR3 is built from 14 residues. This receptor was identified in a human donor in good health. Some clones in this sample may be carry-over from other donors' samples. V usage is TRBV29-1 and J usage is TRBJ1-5. The sample was naive CXCR3- CD8+ T cells from blood. As for subset: CD45RO-CCR7+CD27+CD95- naive CD8+ T cells lacking CXCR3 (TNR3-). CDR3 amino acids: CSVGVGEDNQPQHF.